This TCR beta chain derives from a study of technical replicates of blood from several donors (dated by TCRdb to about 2017). A note on this clone: The specificity of this receptor is unknown. No per-base quality is available; no much larger clone lies one base away.

The library was produced with the immunoSEQ multiplex PCR assay. TCRdb took this table from immuneACCESS and kept in-frame rearrangements with V and J called. Such tables lack part of the clones; where checked against another copy, unresolved V genes explain under half of the gap, and the rest is unexplained. This sample gives tens of thousands of clones in total; around 96% of them show up just once. Around 0.31% of the sample is taken by the ten largest. Clipping removes 2 bases from V and 4 bases from J, with 5 as the unmatched junction base count. Including cysteine and phenylalanine, the CDR3 has 16 amino acids. The sequence is cut down to CDR3 DNA, 48 bases in frame from base 1. CDR1 is given as LNHDA and CDR2 as SQIVND, both from the germline V gene (reference sequence).

The TCR was taken from a human donor in good health. The sequenced sample consisted of T cells isolated from PBMCs. This sequence uses TRBV19 and TRBJ2-1, with 10 bases aligning to TRBD1. The nucleotide sequence is given as TGTGCCAGTAGTATACCCGGGACAGGGGTTTACAATGAGCAGTTCTTC. Its product reads: CASSIPGTGVYNEQFF.